These T cell receptor beta chains were read from a single sample in a study of CDR3 diversity in severe acne. In TCRdb, the PCR reads were re-called with MiXCR into one record per CDR3 protein. Of approximately 79,000 distinct CDR3 sequences in the sample, 45% to 50% were seen once. The sequenced sample consisted of blood. Receptors originate from a male donor in good health, serving as a control. Each CDR3 is given with its conserved first and last residue. D genes are given only for firm matches. Expanded clones get a size class; other rows say once, few or many, or leave the size out.

>TRBD1|-|TRBJ2-1|TRBV25-1|18
TGTGCCAGCAGTGGGCCCCCCCGGGACAGGGGGCACTACAATGAGCAGTTCTTC
CASSGPPRDRGHYNEQFF
>-|medium-sized|TRBJ2-2|TRBV20-1|12
TGCAGTGCTAGAAAGAGCACCGGGGAGCTGTTTTTT
CSARKSTGELFF
>-|few|TRBJ1-2|TRBV5-8|9
TGTGCCAGCAGCTTGTATGACACCTTC
CASSLYDTF
>-|-|TRBJ1-2|TRBV12-3/TRBV12-4|15
TGTGCCAGCAGTTCGGTTCTAAGCCGGTTCGGTGGCTACACCTTC
CASSSVLSRFGGYTF
>TRBD1|-|TRBJ2-3|TRBV14|18
TGTGCCAGCAGCCCACGGACTAGCGCGGGACAGGGGGCAGATACGCAGTATTTT
CASSPRTSAGQGADTQYF
>TRBD2|-|TRBJ2-7|TRBV20-1|12
TGCAGCGCCTTAGCGGGAGGCTACGAGCAGTACTTC
CSALAGGYEQYF
>TRBD1|-|TRBJ1-2|TRBV11-3|14
TGTGCCAGCAGCCCCGGACAGGGTACTGGCGGCTACACCTTC
CASSPGQGTGGYTF
>-|-|TRBJ2-2|TRBV24-1|14
TGTGCCACCAGTTGGAGGGACTTAACCGGGGAGCTGTTTTTT
CATSWRDLTGELFF
>-|medium-sized|TRBJ1-1|TRBV7-6|15
TGTGCCAGCAGCTTAGACACAGGTGAGAACACTGAAGCTTTCTTT
CASSLDTGENTEAFF
>TRBD1|many|TRBJ2-7|TRBV19|14
TGTGCCAGTAGTCCAAGACAGGGGGGAAACGAGCAGTACTTC
CASSPRQGGNEQYF
>TRBD2|-|TRBJ2-1|TRBV24-1|15
TGTGCCACCAGTGAGTCCCTAGCGGGAGGAAATGAGCAGCTCTTC
CATSESLAGGNEQLF
>-|-|TRBJ2-7|TRBV5-1|15
TGCGCCAGCAGCTACGGAGAGGGGTTGAACTACGAGCAGTACTTC
CASSYGEGLNYEQYF
>TRBD2|-|TRBJ2-7|TRBV11-3|16
TGTGCCAGCAGCTCCCGGACCTTAGCGGGGTTTCGCGAGCAGTACTTC
CASSSRTLAGFREQYF
>TRBD2|-|TRBJ2-7|TRBV5-6|14
TGTGCCAGCAGTCCGGGAGGCGGGCATTACGAGCAGTACTTC
CASSPGGGHYEQYF
>-|few|TRBJ2-6|TRBV7-9|16
TGTGCCAGCAGCTCCTCGCGGGCATCTGGGGCCAACGTCCTGACTTTC
CASSSSRASGANVLTF
>-|-|TRBJ1-3|TRBV20-1|14
TGCAGTGCTCCAGACAGCGCATCAGGAAACACCATATATTTT
CSAPDSASGNTIYF
>TRBD1|-|TRBJ2-3|TRBV7-8|14
TGTGCCAGCAGCGCTCAGGGGGCCGCAGATACGCAGTATTTT
CASSAQGAADTQYF
>TRBD1|-|TRBJ2-7|TRBV5-1|15
TGCGCCAGCAGCTTGGGGACAGGGGGCGCCTACGAGCAGTACTTC
CASSLGTGGAYEQYF
>TRBD1|-|TRBJ1-2|TRBV6-1|15
TGTGCCAGCAGCCCGGGACAGGGGGCGAACTTTGGCTACACCTTC
CASSPGQGANFGYTF
>-|-|TRBJ2-2|TRBV29-1|13
TGCAGCGTTTCAGACACTTACACCGGGGAGCTGTTTTTT
CSVSDTYTGELFF
>-|-|TRBJ2-5|TRBV9|21
-
CASSVDGAGQPQHFGDGTQYF
>-|-|TRBJ1-6|TRBV7-2|14
TGTGCCAGCAGCCCGGCGGGGGTGGATTCACCCCTCCACTTT
CASSPAGVDSPLHF
>-|few|TRBJ1-2|TRBV5-1|18
TGCGCCAGCAGCCAACCCCCATTGGGGGCCAAAAGGATTTATGGCTACACCTTC
CASSQPPLGAKRIYGYTF
>-|-|TRBJ1-2|TRBV20-1|10
TGCAGTGGGACAGTATATGGCTACACCTTC
CSGTVYGYTF
>-|many|TRBJ1-3|TRBV25-1|16
TGTGCCAGCAGTGAATCCGGCGGATCCTCTGGAAACACCATATATTTT
CASSESGGSSGNTIYF
>-|many|TRBJ1-4|TRBV6-2/TRBV6-3|15
TGTGCCAGCAGTTACCCAGGGGAGTCCGTGGAAAAACTGTTTTTT
CASSYPGESVEKLFF
>TRBD2|-|TRBJ2-7|TRBV6-5|14
TGTGCCAGTCAATGGCGGGAGGGGCCCTACGAGCAGTACTTC
CASQWREGPYEQYF
>TRBD1|few|TRBJ2-2|TRBV24-1|16
TGTGCCACCAGTGATTCGACAGGGGGGGACACCGGGGAGCTGTTTTTT
CATSDSTGGDTGELFF
>TRBD1|-|TRBJ2-7|TRBV5-1|17
TGCGCCAGCAGCAACCGGGACAGGGTGGTTGTGGACTACGAGCAGTACTTC
CASSNRDRVVVDYEQYF